This T cell receptor beta chain was found in a study of cytomegalovirus exposure and HLA in healthy donors. Study-wide points: Cytomegalovirus-associated TCR beta chains were listed, numbering roughly 150.

Deletions cut 2 bases from V and 3 bases from J, with 10 bases between. This CDR3 has 14 amino acids. The germline CDR1 and CDR2 sequences are SGHTA and FQGNSA. Profiled with immunoSEQ multiplex PCR; TCRdb holds only in-frame clones, not every one. The repertoire holds roughly 330,000 clones, with 87% as singletons. Concerning this clone: Its antigen is as yet unknown.

This TCR was recovered from a woman between 25 and 40 years old in good health and CMV-seropositive. This chain links TRBV7-2 with TRBJ1-1; tentatively, D is TRBD1 (5 bases). The sample consisted of PBMCs. CDR3 nucleotides: TGTGCCAGCAGCTTATACAGGTCGGACACTGAAGCTTTCTTT. Its translation is CASSLYRSDTEAFF.